This T cell receptor (beta chain) was profiled in a study of CD8 T cells in Susac syndrome. Germline CDR1 reads SGHNT; CDR2 reads YYREEE (reference sequence). The CDR3 spans 15 residues. V was clipped by 0 bases and J by 5 bases, with 12 bases between them. The RNA, about 0.45 to 1 ug, was put through reverse transcription using random hexamers. Each CDR3 protein gets one entry after TCRdb re-called the immunoSEQ multiplex PCR reads with MiXCR. The table records over 150,000 distinct CDR3 sequences, more than 95% of them present only once. The chain couples TRBV5-4 to TRBJ2-4; possibly TRBD1 or TRBD2 for D (5 bases each). Sequencing was performed on CD4+ T cells from PBMCs. This TCR was sampled from a human donor with Susac syndrome. The CDR3 loop reads CASSLESGTENIQYF. As DNA, the CDR3 is TGTGCCAGCAGCTTGGAGTCCGGGACGGAAAACATTCAGTACTTC.